The clone carrying this T cell receptor (beta chain) was detected many times. What it recognizes is unknown. TCR beta CDR3 sequences were amplified from RNA transcripts. Carried out on the TCR CDR3, a first-round RT-PCR used the HTBI primer set. One entry per CDR3 protein, called by TCRdb with MiXCR from the multiplex PCR reads. This table has more than 550,000 distinct CDR3 sequences, roughly 17% appearing once. This CDR3 contains 16 residues. The germline V gene has CDR1 MDHEN and CDR2 SYDVKM. Unmatched junction bases numbered 12, after V lost 5 bases and J lost 5 bases. Clinical symptoms, serum thyroxine and TRAb, thyroid ultrasound and orbital computed tomography together formed the diagnostic basis. This sample stems from a study of T cells in Graves' hyperthyroidism and ophthalmopathy. Study-level findings and limits: Appearing also in blood were most of the thyroid clonotypes expanded above 0.001.

Sequenced material: blood. This sequence was found in a man aged 50 to 60 with Graves' hyperthyroidism. The rearrangement uses TRBV28 and TRBJ2-5; 9 nucleotides line up with TRBD1. CDR3 nucleotide sequence: TGTGCCAGCAGTCCATCCGGGACAGGGTTATTTGAGACCCAGTACTTC. Translation gives CASSPSGTGLFETQYF.